Here is one T cell receptor (beta chain) with its context. The sample is drawn from a study of blood T cell repertoires in COVID-19. As for the study in general: Sample material is recorded as cDNA or gDNA derived from T cells, B-cell-depleted T cells, or PBMCs.

The method was immunoSEQ multiplex PCR; TCRdb's version includes in-frame clones alone and lacks a portion of them. This table holds approximately 360,000 clones, over 75% found once. Participants reported their clinical history, and cohort assignment relied on those reports. This sequence was found in a woman in her 30s with acute COVID-19. The material sequenced was PBMCs or T cells enriched from blood (not recorded which).

The CDR3 coding sequence is TGTGCCAGCAGCTTACTGGGGGCTACTGAAGCTTTCTTT. This codes for CASSLLGATEAFF. The J gene is TRBJ1-1, the V gene TRBV11-1; D possibly corresponds to TRBD1 (6 bases). This CDR3 comprises 13 residues. Germline-derived CDR1 and CDR2 are SGHAT and FQDESV (reference sequence). V lost 2 bases and J 5 bases, leaving 9 bases between the germline ends.